This TCR beta chain was sequenced in a study of identical twins. Germline V gene lookup returns CDR1 KGHDR and CDR2 SFDVKD. The CDR3 is 12 amino acids. V was clipped by 12 bases and J by 1 base, with 8 bases between them. This clonotype was counted a few times. TCRdb re-called the 5' RACE reads with MiXCR, one entry per CDR3 protein. The sample shows about 250,000 distinct CDR3 sequences, roughly 8.7% of them seen only once. Each donor (without exception) was a healthy Caucasian. The same sample was also used in a study of yellow fever vaccine responses in identical twins. That work states: After vaccination, twins' T cell response reportedly seemed partly convergent, partly personalized.

The chain carries TRBV24-1 and TRBJ1-4; no definite D call. This TCR was sampled from a woman between 18 and 29 years old in good health. The sequencing input was CD8+ T cells sorted from blood. The CDR3 bases are TGTGCCGGTCGGGGAACTAATGAAAAACTGTTTTTT. Protein: CAGRGTNEKLFF.